The T cell receptor beta chain described here comes from a study of long-term antiretroviral therapy in people with HIV. Trimming removed 7 bases at V and 3 bases at J, with 15 bases between. The CDR3 is 15 residues long. CDR1 is SGHTA, CDR2 FQGTGA, per germline. Sequencing used immunoSEQ v3.0 at survey level. Repertoires were generated with immunoSEQ multiplex PCR, while TCRdb's copy carries only in-frame clones and drops some. The sample carries more than 35,000 clones, approximately 94% recorded once. V and J are TRBV7-3 and TRBJ2-2, with D possibly matching TRBD2 (7 bases). Material: unsorted PBMCs, obtained 4.1 years after starting antiretroviral therapy. The receptor was derived from a woman in her fifties or sixties with HIV. CDR3 loop: CASNPSGGDTGELFF. In DNA, the CDR3 is TGTGCCAGCAACCCTTCGGGGGGCGACACCGGGGAGCTGTTTTTT.